Given below is one TCR beta chain in context. Its specificity is unknown. The data were taken from a study of Tregs in tolerant kidney transplant recipients. Thawed PBMCs were FACS-sorted into unstimulated CD4+CD25+CD127- regulatory T cells, CD4+CD25- non-regulatory cells, CD4 and CD8 cells. Overall study findings and caveats: No direct test of biological reproducibility was done here. Activated donor B cell expansion appeared to reveal the most relevant donor-specific TCRbeta repertoire. The small number of patients limits these findings pending further validation.

CDR3 length equals 15 residues. Germline CDR1 is SGHDT and CDR2 is YYEEEE. V gave up 0 bases and J gave up 3 bases, with 12 bases separating them. Produced via immunoSEQ multiplex PCR; TCRdb's table is partial and in-frame only. The sample consists of approximately 43,000 clones, less than 95% of them appearing once. The clonotype was recovered from a human donor in good health. The chain uses TRBV5-6 and TRBJ1-2, with D tentatively TRBD1 (6 bases). Sequenced material: Tregs from blood. The CDR3 protein is CASSLAWTAHYGYTF. Here the CDR3 DNA reads TGTGCCAGCAGCTTGGCGTGGACAGCGCACTATGGCTACACCTTC.